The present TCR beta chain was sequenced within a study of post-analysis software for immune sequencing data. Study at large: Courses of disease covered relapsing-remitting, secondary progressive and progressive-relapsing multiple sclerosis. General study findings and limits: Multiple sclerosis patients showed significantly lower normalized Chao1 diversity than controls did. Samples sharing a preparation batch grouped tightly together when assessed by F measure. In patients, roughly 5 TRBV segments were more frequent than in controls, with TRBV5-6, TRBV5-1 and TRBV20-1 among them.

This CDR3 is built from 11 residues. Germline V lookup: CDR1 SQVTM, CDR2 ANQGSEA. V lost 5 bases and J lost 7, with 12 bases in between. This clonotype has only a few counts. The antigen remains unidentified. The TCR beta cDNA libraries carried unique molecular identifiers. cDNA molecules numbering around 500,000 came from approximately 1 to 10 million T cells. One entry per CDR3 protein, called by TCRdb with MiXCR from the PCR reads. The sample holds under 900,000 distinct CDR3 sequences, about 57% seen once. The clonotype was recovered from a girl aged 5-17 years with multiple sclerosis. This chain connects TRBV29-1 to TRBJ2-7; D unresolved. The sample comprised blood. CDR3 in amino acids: CSVSSLGEQYF. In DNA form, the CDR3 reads TGCAGCGTTAGTAGTCTCGGTGAGCAGTACTTC.